This T cell receptor beta chain comes out of a study of shared clonotypes between healthy human individuals. Study-wide points: Among non-shared clonotypes, generation probabilities were lower than among those shared by all four donors. Estimated richness values were generally larger in naive subsets than in memory subsets. Sequencing depth was predicted to influence how clonotypes are shared among donors.

This CDR3 has 18 residues. Germline values: CDR1 LGHNA, CDR2 YSLEER. V was cut by 1 base and J by 0 bases, with 13 bases left in between. Regarding this clone: No antigen is known for it.

Genomic DNA per cell subset filled all wells of several immunoSEQ plates. Assay: immunoSEQ multiplex PCR; the TCRdb copy retains only in-frame clones and omits some. This sample has some 2,400,000 clones, with roughly 95% found just once. The sequenced material came from naive CD4+ T cells sorted from blood. Subset: CD45RA+ positively selected. This receptor was obtained from a man aged 18-30 years in good health. V and J are TRBV4-3 and TRBJ2-6, with D perhaps matching TRBD1 or TRBD2 (7 bases each). CDR3 nucleotides: TGCGCCAGCAGCCAAGGGGAGGGGGCCCTCTCTGGGGCCAACGTCCTGACTTTC. It yields the protein CASSQGEGALSGANVLTF.